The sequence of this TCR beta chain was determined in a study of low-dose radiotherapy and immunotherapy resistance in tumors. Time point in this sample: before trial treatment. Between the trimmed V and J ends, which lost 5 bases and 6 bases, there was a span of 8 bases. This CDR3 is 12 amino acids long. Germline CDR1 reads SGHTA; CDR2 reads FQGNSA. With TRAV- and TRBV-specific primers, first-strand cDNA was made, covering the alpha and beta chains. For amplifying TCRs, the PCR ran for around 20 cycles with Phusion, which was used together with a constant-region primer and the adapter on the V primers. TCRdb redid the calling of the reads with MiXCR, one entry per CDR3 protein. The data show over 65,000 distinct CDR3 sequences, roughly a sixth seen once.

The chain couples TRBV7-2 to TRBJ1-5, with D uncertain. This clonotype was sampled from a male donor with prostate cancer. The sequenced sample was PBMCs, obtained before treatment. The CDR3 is CASSVGSQPQHF. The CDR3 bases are TGTGCCAGCAGCGTGGGTAGTCAGCCCCAGCATTTT. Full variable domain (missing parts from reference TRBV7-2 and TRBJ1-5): GAGVSQSPSNKVTEKGKDVELRCDPISGHTALYWYRQSLGQGLEFLIYFQGNSAPDKSGLPSDRFSAERTGGSVSTLTIQRTQQEDSAVYLCASSVGSQPQHFGDGTRLSIL.